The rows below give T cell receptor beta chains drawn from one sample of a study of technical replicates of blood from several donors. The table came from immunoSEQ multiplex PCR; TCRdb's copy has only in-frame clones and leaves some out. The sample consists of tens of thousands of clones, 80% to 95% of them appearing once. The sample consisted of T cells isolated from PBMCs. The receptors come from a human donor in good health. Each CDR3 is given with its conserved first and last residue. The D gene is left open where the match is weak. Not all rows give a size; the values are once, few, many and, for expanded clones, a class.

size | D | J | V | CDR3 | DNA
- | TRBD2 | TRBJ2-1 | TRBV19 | CASSWPRGGLADASSYNEQFF | TGTGCCAGTAGTTGGCCTAGAGGAGGACTAGCGGACGCCAGCTCCTACAATGAGCAGTTCTTC
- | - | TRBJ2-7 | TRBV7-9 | CASSFRPGVGVHEQYF | TGTGCCAGCAGTTTCCGCCCAGGGGTAGGGGTCCACGAGCAGTACTTC
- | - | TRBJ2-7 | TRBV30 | CAWSVFSGAGEQYF | TGTGCCTGGAGTGTTTTTTCGGGAGCAGGGGAGCAGTACTTC
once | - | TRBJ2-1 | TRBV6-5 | CASSIRGNEQFF | TGTGCCAGCAGTATCAGGGGAAATGAGCAGTTCTTC
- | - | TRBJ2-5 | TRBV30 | CAWSGQVQETQYF | TGTGCCTGGAGTGGACAGGTACAAGAGACCCAGTACTTC
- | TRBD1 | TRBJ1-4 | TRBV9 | CASSPRDSTNEKLFF | TGTGCCAGCAGCCCCCGGGACAGCACTAATGAAAAACTGTTTTTT
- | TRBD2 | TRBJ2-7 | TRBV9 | CASSVGTSATYEQYF | TGTGCCAGCAGCGTAGGGACTAGCGCAACCTACGAGCAGTACTTC
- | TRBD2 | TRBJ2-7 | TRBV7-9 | CASSSMTSGYEQYF | TGTGCCAGCAGCTCGATGACTAGCGGATACGAGCAGTACTTC
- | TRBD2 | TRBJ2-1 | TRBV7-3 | CASSSRTSRFDEQFF | TGTGCCAGCAGCTCGAGGACTAGTAGGTTTGATGAGCAGTTCTTC
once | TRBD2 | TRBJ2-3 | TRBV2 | CASKREGLFDTQYF | TGTGCAAGTAAGCGGGAGGGCCTTTTCGATACGCAGTATTTT
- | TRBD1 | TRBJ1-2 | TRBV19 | CASSTGQLDGYTF | TGTGCCAGCAGTACGGGACAGCTCGATGGCTACACCTTC
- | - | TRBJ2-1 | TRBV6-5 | CASSYWQSEYNEQFF | TGTGCCAGCAGTTACTGGCAGTCGGAGTACAATGAGCAGTTCTTC
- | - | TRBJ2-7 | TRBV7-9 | CASSFQTPHYEQYF | TGTGCCAGCAGCTTTCAGACACCACACTACGAGCAGTACTTC
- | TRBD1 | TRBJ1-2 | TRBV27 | CARGTGGRGYTF | TGTGCCAGGGGGACAGGGGGCCGTGGCTACACCTTC
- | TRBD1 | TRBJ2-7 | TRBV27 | CASSYGDRGEYEQYF | TGTGCCAGCAGTTACGGTGACAGGGGAGAGTACGAGCAGTACTTC
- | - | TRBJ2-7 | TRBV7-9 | CASSLGWQGRHEQYF | TGTGCCAGCAGCTTAGGATGGCAGGGCCGCCACGAGCAGTACTTC
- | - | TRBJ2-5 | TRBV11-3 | CASSESRETQYF | TGTGCCAGCAGCGAAAGCCGGGAGACCCAGTACTTC
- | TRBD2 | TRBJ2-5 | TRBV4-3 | CASSLGTSGRETQYF | TGCGCCAGCAGCCTTGGGACTAGCGGGAGAGAGACCCAGTACTTC
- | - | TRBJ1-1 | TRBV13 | CASSLPHGVNTEAFF | TGTGCCAGCAGCCTCCCGCACGGAGTGAACACTGAAGCTTTCTTT
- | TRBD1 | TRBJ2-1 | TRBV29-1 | CSATGAGNEQFF | TGCAGCGCCACAGGGGCCGGCAATGAGCAGTTCTTC
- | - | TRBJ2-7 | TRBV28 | CASVTLATGPSYEQYF | TGTGCCAGCGTGACATTAGCGACAGGACCCTCCTACGAGCAGTACTTC
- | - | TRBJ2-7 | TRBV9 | CASSPYGGLAAYEQYF | TGTGCCAGCAGTCCTTATGGAGGGCTAGCTGCCTACGAACAGTACTTC
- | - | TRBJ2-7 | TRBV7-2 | CASSLGVSLGAIYEQYF | TGTGCCAGCAGCTTAGGTGTGTCGTTGGGAGCAATCTACGAGCAGTACTTC
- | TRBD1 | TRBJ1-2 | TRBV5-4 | CASSWGSSQGGGYTF | TGTGCCAGCAGCTGGGGCTCCTCCCAAGGGGGCGGCTACACCTTC
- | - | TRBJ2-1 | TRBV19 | CASSYSSYNEQFF | TGTGCCAGTAGTTACAGCTCCTACAATGAGCAGTTCTTC
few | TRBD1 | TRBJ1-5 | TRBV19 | CASSGGTAYSNQPQHF | TGTGCCAGTAGTGGAGGGACAGCTTATAGCAATCAGCCCCAGCATTTT
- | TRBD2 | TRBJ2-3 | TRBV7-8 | CASSLATSGSTDTQYF | TGTGCCAGCAGCTTGGCGACTAGCGGGTCCACAGATACGCAGTATTTT
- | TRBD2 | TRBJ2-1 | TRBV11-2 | CASSPGTSDYNEQFF | TGTGCCAGCAGCCCTGGGACTAGCGACTACAATGAGCAGTTCTTC
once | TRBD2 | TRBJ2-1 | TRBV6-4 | CASSDSSGSYNEQFF | TGTGCCAGCAGTGACTCCAGCGGGAGCTACAATGAGCAGTTCTTC
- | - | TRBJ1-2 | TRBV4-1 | CASSQDITLRRKRKGDYGYTF | TGCGCCAGCAGCCAAGATATAACATTGAGGAGGAAAAGAAAGGGGGACTATGGCTACACCTTC
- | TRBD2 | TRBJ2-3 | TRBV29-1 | CSVSNSGRFTDTQYF | TGCAGCGTATCAAATAGCGGGAGGTTCACAGATACGCAGTATTTT
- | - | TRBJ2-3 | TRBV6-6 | CASSYGRPGDTQYF | TGTGCCAGCAGTTACGGGAGGCCCGGGGATACGCAGTATTTT
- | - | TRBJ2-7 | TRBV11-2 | CASSLAGTPTYEQYF | TGTGCCAGCAGCTTAGCCGGGACTCCTACCTACGAGCAGTACTTC
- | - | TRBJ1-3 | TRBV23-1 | CASSQSSSSGNTIYF | TGCGCCAGCAGTCAATCAAGTAGCTCTGGAAACACCATATATTTT
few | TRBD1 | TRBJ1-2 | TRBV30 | CAWSAQGARGYTF | TGTGCCTGGAGTGCACAGGGGGCGCGGGGCTACACCTTC
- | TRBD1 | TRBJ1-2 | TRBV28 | CASSSRGAYYGYTF | TGTGCCAGCAGTTCCAGGGGGGCCTACTATGGCTACACCTTC
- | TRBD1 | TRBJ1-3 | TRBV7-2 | CASRLDRVSGNTIYF | TGTGCCAGCAGACTAGACAGGGTCTCTGGAAACACCATATATTTT
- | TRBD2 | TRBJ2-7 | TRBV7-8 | CASSLRLAGDGYEQYF | TGTGCCAGCAGCCTGCGACTAGCGGGAGACGGGTACGAGCAGTACTTC
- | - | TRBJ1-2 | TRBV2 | CASSDGGYGYTF | TGTGCCAGCAGTGATGGAGGGTATGGCTACACCTTC
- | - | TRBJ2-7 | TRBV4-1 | CASSQDLEVSEQYF | TGCGCCAGCAGCCAAGATTTAGAGGTCAGCGAGCAGTACTTC
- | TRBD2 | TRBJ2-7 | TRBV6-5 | CASSYELAGNYEQYF | TGTGCCAGCAGTTACGAACTAGCGGGGAACTACGAGCAGTACTTC
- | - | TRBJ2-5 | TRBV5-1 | CASSLIGRMFEGETQYF | TGCGCCAGCAGCTTGATTGGTCGAATGTTTGAGGGAGAGACCCAGTACTTC
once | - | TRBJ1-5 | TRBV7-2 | CASSQTGQPQHF | TGTGCCAGCAGCCAAACGGGTCAGCCCCAGCATTTT
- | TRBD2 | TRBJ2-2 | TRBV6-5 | CASSYQWGGEAGELFF | TGTGCCAGCAGTTATCAGTGGGGGGGGGAAGCCGGGGAGCTGTTTTTT
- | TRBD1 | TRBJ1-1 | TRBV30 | CAWSRDRGSEAFF | TGTGCCTGGAGTCGAGACAGGGGTTCTGAAGCTTTCTTT
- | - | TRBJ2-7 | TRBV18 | CASSPPGVGYEQYF | TGTGCCAGCTCACCACCGGGAGTAGGGTACGAGCAGTACTTC
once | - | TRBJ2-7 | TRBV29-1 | CSGTVSYEQYF | TGCAGCGGGACAGTTTCCTACGAGCAGTACTTC
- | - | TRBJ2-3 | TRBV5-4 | CASSLDPDFTDTQYF | TGTGCCAGCAGCTTGGATCCCGACTTCACAGATACGCAGTATTTT
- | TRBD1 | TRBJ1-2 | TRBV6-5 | CASSAYRGQFYGYTF | TGTGCCAGCAGTGCGTACAGGGGGCAGTTCTATGGCTACACCTTC
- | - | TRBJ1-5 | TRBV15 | CATSPTGSNQPQHF | TGTGCCACCAGCCCTACAGGTAGCAATCAGCCCCAGCATTTT
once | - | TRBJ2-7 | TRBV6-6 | CATRTPGTEGPYEQYF | TGTGCCACCCGGACACCCGGGACTGAAGGCCCTTACGAGCAGTACTTC
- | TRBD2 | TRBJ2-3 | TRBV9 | CASSYGGMDTQYF | TGTGCCAGCAGCTACGGGGGGATGGATACGCAGTATTTT
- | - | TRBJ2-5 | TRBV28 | CASSPLQGRGQETQYF | TGTGCCAGCAGTCCGTTACAGGGTAGGGGACAAGAGACCCAGTACTTC
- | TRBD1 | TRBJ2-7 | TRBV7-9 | CASSLAFGTVSYEQYF | TGTGCCAGCAGCCTCGCTTTCGGGACAGTCTCCTACGAGCAGTACTTC
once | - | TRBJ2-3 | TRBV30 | CAWSVTTDTQYF | TGTGCCTGGAGTGTAACTACAGATACGCAGTATTTT
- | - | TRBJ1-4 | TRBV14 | CASSPSRGLSEKLFF | TGTGCCAGCAGCCCGTCCCGGGGTCTTTCTGAAAAACTGTTTTTT
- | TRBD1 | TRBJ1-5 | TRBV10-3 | CAIRAGTGANQPQHF | TGTGCCATCAGAGCCGGGACAGGGGCCAATCAGCCCCAGCATTTT
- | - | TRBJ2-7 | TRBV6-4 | CASSDSDHGTHPSEQYF | TGTGCCAGCAGTGACTCCGATCATGGGACACATCCTAGCGAGCAGTACTTC
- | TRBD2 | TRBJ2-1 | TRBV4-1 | CASSQVAGVNNEQFF | TGCGCCAGCAGCCAAGTTGCGGGAGTCAACAATGAGCAGTTCTTC